This T cell receptor beta chain was sequenced in a study of T cell responses to AZD1222 COVID-19 vaccine. Points from the study as a whole: Compared with day 0, the breadth and depth of the Spike-specific TCR repertoire rose significantly after two doses of AZD1222. Donors skewed white British and female; clonal diversity was possibly underestimated. Dominant CD4 TCR responses targeted spike regions 160-218 and 743-854.

Doses given second, at about 4 or about 12 weeks, were pooled. Produced via immunoSEQ multiplex PCR; TCRdb's table is partial and in-frame only. Of 190,000 or so clones listed, more than 70% are singletons. Regarding this clone: Its antigen is unknown.

CDR3 length: 17 amino acids. V lost 3 bases to trimming and J lost 0 bases; unmatched junction nucleotides: 5. The germline V gene encodes CDR1 SGHNT and CDR2 YYREEE (reference sequence). Sequences were derived from peripheral blood, sampled 28 days after the second AZD1222 dose. This sequence was found in an adult who received the AZD1222 COVID-19 vaccine. V and J are TRBV5-4 and TRBJ2-3; 12 positions match TRBD2. CDR3 DNA: TGTGCCAGCAGCTACCAAGGACTAGCGGGAAGCACAGATACGCAGTATTTT. Its protein is CASSYQGLAGSTDTQYF. Combining the CDR3 with reference TRBV5-4 and TRBJ2-3 gives the whole variable domain ETGVTQSPTHLIKTRGQQVTLRCSSQSGHNTVSWYQQALGQGPQFIFQYYREEENGRGNFPPRFSGLQFPNYSSELNVNALELDDSALYLCASSYQGLAGSTDTQYFGPGTRLTVL.